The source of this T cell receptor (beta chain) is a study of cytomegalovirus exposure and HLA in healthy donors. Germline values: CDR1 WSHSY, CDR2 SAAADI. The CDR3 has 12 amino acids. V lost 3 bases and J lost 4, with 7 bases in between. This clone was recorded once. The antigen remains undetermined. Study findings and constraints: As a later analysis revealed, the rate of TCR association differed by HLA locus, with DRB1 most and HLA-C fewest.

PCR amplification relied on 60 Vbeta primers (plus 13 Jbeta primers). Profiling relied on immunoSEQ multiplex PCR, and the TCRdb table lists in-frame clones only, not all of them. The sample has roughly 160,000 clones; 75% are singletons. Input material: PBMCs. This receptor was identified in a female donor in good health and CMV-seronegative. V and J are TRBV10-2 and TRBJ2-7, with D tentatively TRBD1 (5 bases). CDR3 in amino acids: CASSDGAYEQYF. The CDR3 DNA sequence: TGCGCCAGCAGTGATGGGGCTTACGAGCAGTACTTC.